This T cell receptor (beta chain) came from a study of human T cells and chemical hapten exposure. TCRdb re-called the RACE reads through MiXCR, storing one row per CDR3 protein. The sample has more than 30,000 distinct CDR3 sequences, about 6.3% seen once. The time point here: patch test 1, 2 weeks after DPC sensitization. Treatment: therapeutic diphenylcyclopropenone sensitization with weekly scalp DPC. Unfractionated whole blood was the source from which total RNA was extracted. Ahead of applying each patch test, blood was sampled. CDR1 MNHNY and CDR2 SVGAGI come from the germline V gene (reference sequence). With 5 bases removed from V and 4 bases from J, the gap between germline ends came to 11 bases. The CDR3 has 13 amino acids. Comment on this clonotype: Antigen unknown.

Study outcomes and limitations: Having alopecia, donors may respond immunologically unlike healthy people.

This chain joins TRBV6-6 and TRBJ1-2; no reliable D call. The receptor comes from a woman aged 30 to 39 with alopecia areata. Some clones in this sample may be carry-over from other donors' samples. Sequenced material: whole blood, taken in connection with sensitization to the hapten diphenylcyclopropenone (DPC). DNA for the CDR3: TGTGCCAGCAGTAACGACTACCGCTATGGCTACACCTTC. Translating gives CASSNDYRYGYTF.